The 17 T cell receptor beta chains below come from one sample, sequenced in a study of blood T cell repertoires in COVID-19. Here immunoSEQ multiplex PCR was the method, and the copy in TCRdb shows in-frame clones only, minus some. The sample lists around 67,000 clones, about 81% occurring once. Sequenced input: peripheral blood. The receptors were sampled from a human donor in a cohort sampled during active COVID-19.

This chain links TRBV19 with TRBJ1-6; D gene unclear. This CDR3 comprises 17 residues. The V and J ends lost 3 bases and 0 bases respectively, with 12 bases between them. Germline V lookup: CDR1 LNHDA, CDR2 SQIVND (reference sequence). The CDR3 DNA follows: TGTGCCAGTAGTATTGTTCAGGCGAGCTCCTATAATTCACCCCTCCACTTT. Translated: CASSIVQASSYNSPLHF.

This chain links TRBV11-2 with TRBJ2-7; 8 bases match TRBD2. Germline V CDR1 and CDR2: SGHAT, FQNNGV. Germline trimming cut 5 bases from V and 7 bases from J; bases unmatched to any gene: 13. The CDR3 is 15 amino acids. CDR3 nucleotide sequence: TGTGCCAGCAGCCCGACGAGCGGGAGCTCGGGGGAGCAGTACTTC. The encoded protein is CASSPTSGSSGEQYF.

V and J are TRBV27 and TRBJ2-1; TRBD1 might be the D (6 bases). V lost 4 bases and J 4 bases, leaving 8 bases between the germline ends. The CDR3 has 13 residues. The germline CDR1 and CDR2 sequences are MNHEY and SMNVEV (reference sequence). The CDR3 nucleotides are TGTGCCAGCAGTTCGGGGACATACAATGAGCAGTTCTTC. Translating it yields CASSSGTYNEQFF.

This clone was found a few times. J is TRBJ2-7 and V is TRBV6-2 or TRBV6-3; 9 bases are a match to TRBD2. Germline lookup yields CDR1 MNHEY and CDR2 SVGEGT. The CDR3 is made up of 13 amino acids. The trim removed 5 bases at V and 7 bases at J, leaving 6 bases unmatched. The CDR3 region is CASSLAGLGEQYF. CDR3 nucleotides: TGTGCCAGCAGTCTAGCGGGACTCGGAGAGCAGTACTTC.

The genes are TRBV6-5 and TRBJ1-1, with a tentative D call TRBD1 (6 bases). Looked up from germline, CDR1 is MNHEY and CDR2 is SVGAGI. Trimming stripped 5 bases from V and 0 bases from J, with 10 bases between. CDR3 size: 14 residues. The CDR3 sequence: CASSTQGMNTEAFF. CDR3 sequence (DNA): TGTGCCAGCAGTACTCAGGGGATGAACACTGAAGCTTTCTTT.

The chain uses TRBV19 and TRBJ1-4; D ambiguous. V was clipped by 8 bases and J by 0 bases, with 13 bases between them. Germline V lookup: CDR1 LNHDA, CDR2 SQIVND (reference sequence). The CDR3 is 15 residues long. CDR3 in DNA: TGTGCCAGTCGAGATCCGGGAGCAACTAATGAAAAACTGTTTTTT. Translating it yields CASRDPGATNEKLFF.

This clone has only a few counts. The chain joins TRBV29-1 to TRBJ1-2; TRBD1 matches at 8 bases. Germline V gene sequence: CDR1 SQVTM, CDR2 ANQGSEA. J gave up 7 bases and V 6 bases, and 7 bases lay outside the gene matches. The length of the CDR3 is 12 residues. The CDR3 DNA is TGCAGCGTGGCAAGGACAGGGATTGGCTACACCTTC. Translated, it gives CSVARTGIGYTF.

V is TRBV5-6 and J is TRBJ2-1; D is undetermined. Trimming shortened V by 3 bases and J by 10 bases, and 11 bases separated the two germline ends. The CDR3 spans 12 residues. The V gene's germline CDR1 is SGHDT and CDR2 YYEEEE. DNA of the CDR3: TGTGCCAGCAGCTCACTGCCACTGGAGCAGTTCTTC. Its protein is CASSSLPLEQFF. Combining the CDR3 with reference TRBV5-6 and TRBJ2-1 gives the whole variable domain DAGVTQSPTHLIKTRGQQVTLRCSPKSGHDTVSWYQQALGQGPQFIFQYYEEEERQRGNFPDRFSGHQFPNYSSELNVNALLLGDSALYLCASSSLPLEQFFGPGTRLTVL.

The chain employs TRBV29-1 and TRBJ2-1; 7 bases fit TRBD1. Germline assignment: CDR1 SQVTM and CDR2 ANQGSEA. This CDR3 region has 13 residues. Losses at the gene ends were 0 bases for V and 10 bases for J; bases not matched to a gene: 6. CDR3 region: CSVEDRGTAEQFF. In DNA form, the CDR3 reads TGCAGCGTTGAAGATCGTGGGACAGCGGAGCAGTTCTTC.

A single count supports this clone. The CDR3 nucleotides are TGTGCCCGGCCGGGGCAGGGGGTAGGCGAGCAGTTCTTC. This codes for CARPGQGVGEQFF. V is TRBV2 and J is TRBJ2-1; 7 bases map to TRBD1. Germline V gives CDR1 SNHLY, CDR2 FYNNEI. V shed 11 bases and J 10 bases; nucleotides not matched to a gene: 14. The CDR3 consists of 13 residues. Using reference TRBV2 and TRBJ2-1 for the parts outside the CDR3, the full variable domain is EPEVTQTPSHQVTQMGQEVILRCVPISNHLYFYWYRQILGQKVEFLVSFYNNEISEKSEIFDDQFSVERPDGSNFTLKIRSTKLEDSAMYFCARPGQGVGEQFFGPGTRLTVL.

The V and J genes are TRBV2 and TRBJ2-1; TRBD1 matches at 10 bases. Germline V gene data show CDR1 as SNHLY and CDR2 as FYNNEI. CDR3 length: 15 residues. The trim removed 5 bases at V and 7 bases at J, leaving 8 bases unmatched. CDR3 region: CASSPDRGQNNEQFF. The CDR3 DNA reads TGTGCCAGCAGTCCTGACAGGGGGCAAAATAATGAGCAGTTCTTC.

This CDR3 is CTSSPAGVPNTEAFF. The CDR3 DNA follows: TGCACCAGCAGCCCTGCCGGTGTCCCGAACACTGAAGCTTTCTTT. The rearrangement uses TRBV1 and TRBJ1-1. TRBV1 is described as a pseudogene. The CDR3 has 15 residues.

The chain combines TRBV28 with TRBJ1-4; 8 bases line up with TRBD1. J lost 0 bases, V lost 4 bases, and 7 bases had no gene match. Germline CDR1 reads MDHEN; CDR2 reads SYDVKM. The CDR3 spans 17 residues. Written as DNA, the CDR3 is TGTGCCAGCAGTTCGTACAGGGGGGGAGCAACTAATGAAAAACTGTTTTTT. Protein: CASSSYRGGATNEKLFF. The full variable domain, completed using reference TRBV28 and TRBJ1-4, is DVKVTQSSRYLVKRTGEKVFLECVQDMDHENMFWYRQDPGLGLRLIYFSYDVKMKEKGDIPEGYSVSREKKERFSLILESASTNQTSMYLCASSSYRGGATNEKLFFGSGTQLSVL.

This clone has only a few counts. The chain is built from TRBV7-8 and TRBJ2-3; TRBD1 might be the D (6 bases). The V and J ends lost 5 bases and 4 bases respectively, with 7 bases between them. This CDR3 has 12 residues. The germline CDR1 and CDR2 sequences are SGHVS and FQNEAQ. The CDR3 DNA reads as TGTGCCAGCAGCCACAGGGCAGATACGCAGTATTTT. Translating gives CASSHRADTQYF.

The chain recombines TRBV30 with TRBJ2-7; 7 bases are shared with TRBD2. Germline CDR1 reads GTSNPN; CDR2 reads SVGIG (reference sequence). CDR3 length: 14 residues. Trimming cost V 6 bases and J 6 bases; bases outside gene matches: 14. CDR3: CACNSGGLEREQYF. As DNA, the CDR3 is TGTGCCTGCAACTCGGGGGGATTGGAGCGCGAGCAGTACTTC.

The genes are TRBV27 and TRBJ1-5, with no clear D. The CDR3 consists of 12 residues. CDR1 is MNHEY, CDR2 SMNVEV, per germline (reference sequence). V lost 3 bases, J lost 7 bases, and 7 bases lay in between. The CDR3 DNA follows: TGTGCCAGCAGTTTGGAGGGACAGCCCCAGCATTTT. As protein: CASSLEGQPQHF.

This clone was recorded many times. This chain uses TRBV7-2 with TRBJ2-1; D not certain. There are 15 residues in the CDR3. V was pared by 1 base and J by 2 bases, with 9 bases between. Per germline, CDR1 SGHTA and CDR2 FQGNSA. This CDR3 is CASSLGSSAYNEQFF. The CDR3 DNA is TGTGCCAGCAGCTTAGGGAGTTCGGCCTACAATGAGCAGTTCTTC. Together with reference TRBV7-2 and TRBJ2-1, the CDR3 gives the full variable domain: GAGVSQSPSNKVTEKGKDVELRCDPISGHTALYWYRQSLGQGLEFLIYFQGNSAPDKSGLPSDRFSAERTGGSVSTLTIQRTQQEDSAVYLCASSLGSSAYNEQFFGPGTRLTVL.